Sequencing of this T cell receptor beta chain was carried out in a study of identical twins. Broader study findings: Conclusions were based on cross-sectional statistical analysis, without following the same donors. Abundant cord blood beta clonotypes carried fewer insertions; memory repertoires showed none.

This clonotype has more than one count but fewer than ten. Its cognate antigen is unknown. TCRdb itself ran the 5' RACE reads through MiXCR, one entry per CDR3 protein. The sample consists of 200,000 to 250,000 distinct CDR3 sequences, around 6.5% of them appearing once. This sample was shared with a second study, whose subject was T cells expressing NK-cell markers. That report notes: The authors applied an anti-gamma-delta TCR antibody in several experiments, and it restricted sorting to alpha-beta TCR T cells. Dominant NKG2C+ clonotypes in about six donors made up roughly 1.0-7.0% of CD8+ T cells.

The sequencing sample was made of CD8+ T cells sorted from blood. The TCR was taken from a woman under 30 in good health.

CDR3 DNA sequence: TGTGCCAGTAGTATGGGGGAGGGCACTGAAGCTTTCTTT. Translated: CASSMGEGTEAFF. The chain joins TRBV19 to TRBJ1-1, with a weak D call TRBD1 (5 bases). The CDR3 totals 13 residues. Germline V gives CDR1 LNHDA, CDR2 SQIVND (reference sequence). The germline V and J ends were trimmed by 3 bases and 4 bases, with 9 bases remaining between them.